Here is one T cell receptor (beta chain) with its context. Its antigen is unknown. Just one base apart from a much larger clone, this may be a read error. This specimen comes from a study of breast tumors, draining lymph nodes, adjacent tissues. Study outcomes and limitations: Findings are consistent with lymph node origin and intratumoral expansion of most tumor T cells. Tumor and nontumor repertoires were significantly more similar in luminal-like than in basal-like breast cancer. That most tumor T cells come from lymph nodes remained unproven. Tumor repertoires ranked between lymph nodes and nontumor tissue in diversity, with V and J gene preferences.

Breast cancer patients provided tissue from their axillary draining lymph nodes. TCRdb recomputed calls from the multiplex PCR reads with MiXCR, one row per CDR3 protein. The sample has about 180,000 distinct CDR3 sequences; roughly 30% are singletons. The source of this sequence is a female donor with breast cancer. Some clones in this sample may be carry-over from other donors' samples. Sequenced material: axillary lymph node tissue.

The CDR3 is CASSVFSLQNSQATGKLFF. The CDR3 DNA follows: TGTGCCAGCAGCGTATTTTCTTTACAGAACAGTCAGGCCACCGGGAAGCTGTTTTTT. The chain employs TRBV9 and TRBJ2-2, with TRBD2 as a possible D gene (5 bases). There are 19 residues in the CDR3. Germline-derived CDR1 and CDR2 are SGDLS and YYNGEE.